These T cell receptor beta chains were read from a single sample in a study of shared clonotypes between healthy human individuals. The protocol was immunoSEQ multiplex PCR, while the TCRdb copy is restricted to in-frame clones and leaves out a portion. This table has about 2,500,000 clones, just over 90% appearing once. Sequencing was performed on naive CD4+ T cells sorted from blood. Receptors were obtained from a man aged 18 to 30 in good health. CDR3s include the opening cysteine and the closing phenylalanine or tryptophan. A D gene is named only where the DNA matches it firmly. Clone size, where shown, is once, few, many, or a class for clones that have expanded.

CDR3nt,CDR3aa,d_gene,abundance,v_gene,j_gene
TGTGCCAGCAGCTTACTAGCGGGAGGGCCCCACGGGGAGCTGTTTTTT,CASSLLAGGPHGELFF,TRBD2,once,TRBV5-4,TRBJ2-2
TGCGCCAGCAGAGGACACAGGGGTGGCTACACCTTC,CASRGHRGGYTF,TRBD1,NA,TRBV10-1,TRBJ1-2
TGTGCCAGCAGACCCGGGACGGGGAAAACGAACACCGGGGAGCTGTTTTTT,CASRPGTGKTNTGELFF,NA,NA,TRBV11-2,TRBJ2-2
TGTGCCAGCAATGGACAGGGGGGAAATGGCTACACCTTC,CASNGQGGNGYTF,TRBD1,NA,TRBV2,TRBJ1-2
TGCGCCAGCAGCTTAGGAGGGACTAGCGCCTACGAGCAGTACTTC,CASSLGGTSAYEQYF,TRBD2,NA,TRBV5-1,TRBJ2-7
TGTGCCAGCCTTCTCCGCCGGGCCATGAACACTGAAGCTTTCTTT,CASLLRRAMNTEAFF,NA,NA,TRBV6-1,TRBJ1-1
TGTGCCTGGAACACGGGACTAGCGGGAGGGACAGATACGCAGTATTTT,CAWNTGLAGGTDTQYF,TRBD2,NA,TRBV30,TRBJ2-3
TGTGCCTGGAGTGCCGCTAGGGACAGCCAAGAGACCCAGTACTTC,CAWSAARDSQETQYF,TRBD1,NA,TRBV30,TRBJ2-5
TGTGCCATCAGTGAGTCGAACCTCTATGGCTACACCTTC,CAISESNLYGYTF,NA,NA,TRBV10-3,TRBJ1-2
TGTGCCAGCAGCGTAGGACAGCTTAATGAAAAACTGTTTTTT,CASSVGQLNEKLFF,NA,NA,TRBV9,TRBJ1-4
TGCGCCAGCAGTCAAAGGGCAGAGAGCACAGATACGCAGTATTTT,CASSQRAESTDTQYF,NA,NA,TRBV23-1,TRBJ2-3
TGCGCCAGCAGCTTGGAGGGTAGGGATAATTCACCCCTCCACTTT,CASSLEGRDNSPLHF,NA,once,TRBV5-1,TRBJ1-6
TGCGCCAGCAGCCAAGAAGGCCGCAGTGGAAACACCATATATTTT,CASSQEGRSGNTIYF,NA,NA,TRBV4-1,TRBJ1-3
TGTGCCTGGAGTCTAGCGGGGGCCGTGATTTCCGAGCAGTACTTC,CAWSLAGAVISEQYF,TRBD2,NA,TRBV30,TRBJ2-7